The next 25 T cell receptor beta chains were all read from a single sample in a study of beta chain features in type 1 diabetes. Findings of the study overall: Shortening of TCRB CDR3s, moderate but significant, appeared in all four CD4+ subsets of Type 1 diabetes patients.

These TCRs are of unknown antigen specificity. Investigators reverse transcribed all isolated RNA, so they sequenced expressed TCRB transcripts. The assay was immunoSEQ multiplex PCR, and TCRdb's table has in-frame clones only and misses some. The sample records a few hundred thousand clones, 8% to 10% being singletons. Sequenced input: central memory CD4+ T cells from blood. The receptor source for this set is a man aged 25-45 years with type 1 diabetes.

This sequence joins TRBV27 and TRBJ1-1; 12 nucleotides match TRBD1. Trimming cost V 6 bases and J 3 bases; bases outside gene matches: 17. Germline loops: CDR1 MNHEY, CDR2 SMNVEV (reference sequence). The length of the CDR3 is 19 residues. The CDR3 sequence: CASSPPRYWDRGRYTEAFF. CDR3 coding DNA: TGTGCCAGCAGCCCTCCCCGATACTGGGACAGGGGGCGATACACTGAAGCTTTCTTT.

This chain uses TRBV18 with TRBJ2-5; 8 bases agree with TRBD2. Germline CDR1 is KGHSH and CDR2 is LQKENI. CDR3 length: 18 amino acids. The V segment lost 4 bases and the J segment 1 base; nucleotides outside the gene matches: 14. CDR3 coding DNA: TGTGCCAGCTCACTTCGCAGCACTAGCGGACGAGGCCAAGAGACCCAGTACTTC. Its translation: CASSLRSTSGRGQETQYF.

The V gene is TRBV6-1, the J gene TRBJ1-1, with TRBD1 as a possible D gene (5 bases). V shed 7 bases and J shed 0 bases, with 9 bases lying between them. In germline, CDR1 is MNHNS, CDR2 SASEGT. The CDR3 is 13 amino acids. CDR3 loop: CASIQQVNTEAFF. CDR3 coding DNA: TGTGCCAGCATACAACAGGTGAACACTGAAGCTTTCTTT.

Concerning this clone: This may be a read error, as it is one base from a much larger clone. This chain uses TRBV4-1 with TRBJ2-5, with TRBD2 identical over 13 bases. V trimming: 0 bases; J trimming: 7 bases; junction bases outside the gene matches: 14. This CDR3 has 19 amino acids. Germline V gene data show CDR1 as MGHRA and CDR2 as YSYEKL. CDR3 DNA: TGCGCCAGCAGCCAAGATGGCGGACTAGCGGGGGATGGGGCAGGGACCCAGTACTTC. It yields the protein CASSQDGGLAGDGAGTQYF.

V gene TRBV28 combines with J gene TRBJ2-1; TRBD2 might be the D (6 bases). Trimming pared 0 bases from V and 9 bases from J, leaving 12 bases between. The germline V gene encodes CDR1 MDHEN and CDR2 SYDVKM. CDR3 length equals 14 residues. DNA for the CDR3: TGTGCCAGCAGTTTATGGGAGGGTAGGAGTGAGCAGTTCTTC. Translation gives CASSLWEGRSEQFF.

The chain couples TRBV28 to TRBJ2-7, with 10 bases that match TRBD2. Germline CDR1 reads MDHEN; CDR2 reads SYDVKM. Unmatched junction bases numbered 5, after V lost 7 bases and J lost 2 bases. The CDR3 loop spans 14 amino acids. CDR3 protein: CASTSGSIPYEQYF. The CDR3 DNA reads TGTGCCAGCACTAGCGGGAGTATTCCCTACGAGCAGTACTTC.

The genes are TRBV28 and TRBJ2-5; 9 bases line up with TRBD1. Germline V gives CDR1 MDHEN, CDR2 SYDVKM. V lost 7 bases, J lost 4 bases, and 10 bases stayed unmatched. This CDR3 has 15 residues. In DNA form, the CDR3 reads TGTGCCAGCACCCAATCCACAGGGGGCGTAGAGACCCAGTACTTC. This codes for CASTQSTGGVETQYF.

This chain joins TRBV7-9 and TRBJ2-2, with D possibly being TRBD1 (6 bases). Trimming removed 3 bases from V and 3 bases from J, with 11 bases in between. This CDR3 is built from 15 residues. Germline V gene sequence: CDR1 SEHNR, CDR2 FQNEAQ (reference sequence). The CDR3 reads CASSLGTLDTGELFF. Here the CDR3 DNA reads TGTGCCAGCAGCTTGGGGACACTAGACACCGGGGAGCTGTTTTTT.

The chain carries TRBV6-5 and TRBJ1-1; weak D call: TRBD1 (5 bases). This CDR3 has 14 residues. Germline CDR1 and CDR2: MNHEY and SVGAGI. Trimming removed 2 bases from V and 0 bases from J, with 7 bases in between. The CDR3 spells CASSYRQMNTEAFF. CDR3 DNA: TGTGCCAGCAGTTACCGACAGATGAACACTGAAGCTTTCTTT.

This clone was detected ten times or more. V gene TRBV5-1 combines with J gene TRBJ2-5; a weak D match, TRBD1 (6 bases). CDR3 length: 14 residues. Germline CDR1 and CDR2: SGHRS and YFSETQ. V was trimmed by 0 bases and J by 1 base, leaving 7 bases between them. The CDR3 sequence is CASSLGTAQETQYF. CDR3 DNA: TGCGCCAGCAGCTTGGGGACAGCCCAAGAGACCCAGTACTTC.

This clone has a handful of counts. The same CDR3 also results from other DNA sequences found in this sample. The gene calls are TRBV11-1 and TRBJ1-1; D unclear. V shed 5 bases and J shed 6 bases, with 13 bases lying between them. Per germline, CDR1 SGHAT and CDR2 FQDESV (reference sequence). The CDR3 has 13 residues. For the CDR3, the DNA is TGTGCCAGCAGCCGCCTAGGTGGGGCTGAAGCTTTCTTT. This codes for CASSRLGGAEAFF. Based on the CDR3 plus reference TRBV11-1 and TRBJ1-1, the full variable domain is EAEVAQSPRYKITEKSQAVAFWCDPISGHATLYWYRQILGQGPELLVQFQDESVVDDSQLPKDRFSAERLKGVDSTLKIQPAELGDSAMYLCASSRLGGAEAFFGQGTRLTVV.

The chain links TRBV7-8 to TRBJ2-5; 7 bases are shared with TRBD1. Unmatched junction bases numbered 8, after V lost 5 bases and J lost 5 bases. The CDR3 has 14 amino acids. Germline V lookup: CDR1 SGHVS, CDR2 FQNEAQ. CDR3 sequence reads: CASSKPGGSETQYF. The CDR3 DNA is TGTGCCAGCAGCAAACCAGGGGGTTCGGAGACCCAGTACTTC.

This clone has just a few counts. V is TRBV28 and J is TRBJ2-7; 16 nucleotides align to TRBD2. The CDR3 extends over 14 amino acids. Germline CDR1 reads MDHEN; CDR2 reads SYDVKM. The trim removed 6 bases at V and 11 bases at J, leaving 7 bases unmatched. The CDR3 is CASRGLAGGDHEYF. The DNA of the CDR3 is TGTGCCAGCAGGGGACTAGCGGGAGGGGACCACGAGTACTTC.

This clone has only a few counts. J is TRBJ2-7 and V is TRBV11-2; D is tentatively TRBD1 or TRBD2 (6 bases each). Per germline, CDR1 SGHAT and CDR2 FQNNGV. Trimming left V 0 bases short and J 2 bases short, with 11 bases between. The CDR3 totals 15 residues. Written as DNA, the CDR3 is TGTGCCAGCAGCTTAGATCTCGGGGGCCCCTACGAGCAGTACTTC. Its translation: CASSLDLGGPYEQYF.

The rearrangement joins TRBV5-4 to TRBJ1-2, with 8 bases that match TRBD1. Germline-derived CDR1 and CDR2 are SGHNT and YYREEE (reference sequence). The CDR3 contains 15 residues. The V and J ends lost 4 bases and 3 bases, in that order; junction bases with no gene match: 8. This CDR3 reads CASSTGQGGYYGYTF. In DNA form, the CDR3 reads TGTGCCAGCAGCACCGGACAGGGAGGGTACTATGGCTACACCTTC.

This chain uses TRBV7-2 with TRBJ1-2, with 12 nucleotides matching TRBD1. CDR1 SGHTA and CDR2 FQGNSA come from the germline V gene. The trim removed 3 bases at V and 5 bases at J, leaving 4 bases unmatched. CDR3 length: 15 residues. The CDR3 protein is CASSFQGQGAYGYTF. For the CDR3, the DNA is TGTGCCAGCAGCTTTCAGGGACAGGGGGCATATGGCTACACCTTC.

This clone appeared a few times. V is TRBV7-9 and J is TRBJ1-1, with D tentatively TRBD1 (6 bases). CDR3 size: 13 residues. Germline V gene sequence: CDR1 SEHNR, CDR2 FQNEAQ (reference sequence). V was clipped by 5 bases and J by 7 bases, with 14 bases between them. The CDR3 nucleotides are TGTGCCAGCAGCCCAGGGGATCATGTTGAAGCTTTCTTT. Residues: CASSPGDHVEAFF.

This clone has a handful of counts. The V gene is TRBV27, the J gene TRBJ2-1; TRBD2 aligns across 8 bases. The CDR3 extends over 17 amino acids. The ends lost 1 base at V and 7 bases at J; junction bases unmatched: 12. Germline V gene sequence: CDR1 MNHEY, CDR2 SMNVEV (reference sequence). DNA of the CDR3: TGTGCCAGCAGTTTATATCTAGGGGCGGGAGGAGTAAATGAGCAGTTCTTC. This gives the protein CASSLYLGAGGVNEQFF.

The sample holds a few counts of this clone. This chain connects TRBV7-9 to TRBJ2-7; maybe TRBD1 (6 bases). This CDR3 region has 14 residues. In germline, CDR1 is SEHNR, CDR2 FQNEAQ (reference sequence). V was shortened by 7 bases and J by 8 bases, with 21 bases between the two germline ends. Here the CDR3 DNA reads TGTGCCAGCACCCCCTTCGGGACACCCTCGCAGCAGTACTTC. This codes for CASTPFGTPSQQYF.

The chain joins TRBV5-1 to TRBJ2-5, with D perhaps matching TRBD2 (6 bases). The V end lost 3 bases, the J end lost 5 bases, and 14 bases lay between the germline ends. CDR3 length: 14 amino acids. Germline CDR1 reads SGHRS; CDR2 reads YFSETQ. CDR3: CASSYQGGEETQYF. The DNA of the CDR3 is TGCGCCAGCAGCTATCAGGGCGGGGAGGAGACCCAGTACTTC.

This clone was seen ten or more times. V and J are TRBV28 and TRBJ2-6; 7 positions match TRBD1. The CDR3 covers 15 residues. Per germline, CDR1 MDHEN and CDR2 SYDVKM. The ends lost 10 bases at V and 0 bases at J; junction bases unmatched: 6. The CDR3 is CATLDRISGANVLTF. Written as DNA, the CDR3 is TGTGCCACCCTGGACAGGATCTCTGGGGCCAACGTCCTGACTTTC.

This clone was picked up a small number of times. This could be a read error, since a much larger clone is one nucleotide away. The chain links TRBV7-6 to TRBJ2-7, with 9 bases that match TRBD1. There are 13 residues in the CDR3. Germline loops: CDR1 SGHVS, CDR2 FNYEAQ. The V segment lost 5 bases and the J segment 3 bases; nucleotides outside the gene matches: 2. CDR3: CASSRQGGYEQYF. The CDR3, as DNA: TGTGCCAGCAGCAGACAGGGGGGCTACGAGCAGTACTTC.

J is TRBJ2-1 and V is TRBV29-1; 9 positions agree with TRBD1. The junction had 9 bases not matched to a gene; V was cut back by 6 bases and J by 9 bases. Germline V CDR1 and CDR2: SQVTM, ANQGSEA. The CDR3 runs 13 residues. This chain's CDR3 is CSVEGQGSAEQFF. The CDR3 region has the DNA TGCAGCGTCGAGGGACAGGGTTCAGCTGAGCAGTTCTTC.

V is TRBV4-3 and J is TRBJ2-4, with a tentative D call TRBD2 (6 bases). Germline V lookup: CDR1 LGHNA, CDR2 YSLEER. The CDR3 totals 15 residues. V was cut by 3 bases and J by 0 bases, with 9 bases left in between. CDR3 bases: TGCGCCAGCAGCCAGTCGGAGGGAGCCAAAAACATTCAGTACTTC. Its translation: CASSQSEGAKNIQYF.

This clone was seen a handful of times. The genes are TRBV10-3 and TRBJ1-1, with 7 bases lining up with TRBD1. Losses at the gene ends were 11 bases for V and 0 bases for J; bases not matched to a gene: 6. CDR1 and CDR2 (germline): ENHRY, SYGVKD. This CDR3 contains 13 residues. The CDR3 DNA follows: TGTGCCTTCCGACAGGGAATGAACACTGAAGCTTTCTTT. This gives the protein CAFRQGMNTEAFF.